Shown below are 15 T cell receptor beta chains from a single sample sequenced in a study of blood T cells in healthy people across ages. A second PCR of about 6 to 12 cycles used a sample-barcoded 5' primer and a J-beta primer mix. TCRdb itself ran the 5' RACE reads through MiXCR, one entry per CDR3 protein. This sample carries around 990,000 distinct CDR3 sequences, under 40% of them seen once, and the ten largest clones take around 12%. The sample taken for sequencing was blood. These receptors were taken from a man between 18 and 35 years old in good health.

This clonotype was detected many times. The rearrangement uses TRBV5-1 and TRBJ2-1; D is unresolved. There are 14 residues in the CDR3. Trimming removed 5 bases from V and 2 bases from J, with 11 bases in between. CDR1 and CDR2 from the germline V gene are SGHRS and YFSETQ. In DNA form, the CDR3 reads TGCGCCAGCAGTCGGTCCCAAACCTACAATGAGCAGTTCTTC. This sequence encodes CASSRSQTYNEQFF.

Only a few counts were recorded for this clonotype. The V gene is TRBV6-2 or TRBV6-3, the J gene TRBJ2-1; TRBD2 might be the D (6 bases). Trimming cost V 6 bases and J 0 bases, with 15 bases left between them. Germline values: CDR1 MNHEY, CDR2 SVGEGT. This CDR3 comprises 16 residues. The CDR3 sequence is CASSPARGSSYNEQFF. For the CDR3, the DNA is TGTGCCAGCAGCCCTGCACGGGGGAGCTCCTACAATGAGCAGTTCTTC.

This clonotype was counted a few times. The V gene is TRBV29-1, the J gene TRBJ2-5; 7 nucleotides agree with TRBD1. The CDR3 is 11 residues long. Trimming removed 7 bases from V and 5 bases from J; junction bases left unmatched: 4. The germline V gene encodes CDR1 SQVTM and CDR2 ANQGSEA. The CDR3 DNA follows: TGCAGCGCCGAACAGGGGGAGACCCAGTACTTC. Protein product: CSAEQGETQYF. Supplemented by reference TRBV29-1 and TRBJ2-5, the full variable domain reads SAVISQKPSRDICQRGTSLTIQCQVDSQVTMMFWYRQQPGQSLTLIATANQGSEATYESGFVIDKFPISRPNLTFSTLTVSNMSPEDSSIYLCSAEQGETQYFGPGTRLLVL.

This clonotype was counted a few times. The chain has TRBV5-5 and TRBJ2-3; a possible D gene is TRBD1 (5 bases). Germline assignment: CDR1 SGHKS and CDR2 YYEKEE (reference sequence). The CDR3 loop spans 15 amino acids. Trimming left V 3 bases short and J 3 bases short, with 14 bases between. CDR3 protein: CASSSYRGWTDTQYF. CDR3 sequence (DNA): TGTGCCAGCAGCTCATATAGGGGATGGACAGATACGCAGTATTTT.

This chain joins TRBV3-1 and TRBJ1-4, with a tentative D call TRBD1 (5 bases). Trimming took off 1 base at V and 6 bases at J, with 9 bases between the two ends. The CDR3 length is 14 residues. Germline-derived CDR1 and CDR2 are LGHDT and YNNKEL (reference sequence). The CDR3 region is CASSQGGDDEKLFF. CDR3 nucleotides: TGTGCCAGCAGCCAAGGGGGGGATGATGAAAAACTGTTTTTT. Together with reference TRBV3-1 and TRBJ1-4, the CDR3 gives the full variable domain: DTAVSQTPKYLVTQMGNDKSIKCEQNLGHDTMYWYKQDSKKFLKIMFSYNNKELIINETVPNRFSPKSPDKAHLNLHINSLELGDSAVYFCASSQGGDDEKLFFGSGTQLSVL.

The chain uses TRBV6-5 and TRBJ2-3; tentatively, D is TRBD2 (6 bases). The germline CDR1 and CDR2 sequences are MNHEY and SVGAGI. Between the trimmed V and J ends, which lost 0 bases and 2 bases, there was a span of 18 bases. The CDR3 is made up of 18 amino acids. The CDR3 DNA reads as TGTGCCAGCAGTTACTCTGGTCGAGACGGGGGAGTCACAGATACGCAGTATTTT. As protein: CASSYSGRDGGVTDTQYF.

V is TRBV5-1 and J is TRBJ2-1; a weak D match, TRBD1 (6 bases). Per germline, CDR1 SGHRS and CDR2 YFSETQ. The length of the CDR3 is 16 residues. Trimming pared 0 bases from V and 13 bases from J, leaving 23 bases between. CDR3 coding DNA: TGCGCCAGCAGCTTGGCCTTAGGACAGCTCCAAGAGACCCAGTTCTTC. It codes for CASSLALGQLQETQFF.

This clonotype was observed a handful of times. The chain carries TRBV6-2 or TRBV6-3 and TRBJ2-5; unclear D gene. Trimming pared 3 bases from V and 5 bases from J, leaving 10 bases between. The germline V gene has CDR1 MNHEY and CDR2 SVGEGT. This CDR3 comprises 13 residues. The CDR3 region has the DNA TGTGCCAGCAGTTATGTACAGACGGAGACCCAGTACTTC. Protein product: CASSYVQTETQYF.

The chain joins TRBV4-3 to TRBJ1-4, with D unclear. The CDR3 is 16 residues long. CDR1 and CDR2 from the germline V gene are LGHNA and YSLEER. Trimming shortened V by 1 base and J by 0 bases, and 9 bases separated the two germline ends. The CDR3 protein is CASSQGFQSTNEKLFF. The CDR3 nucleotides read TGCGCCAGCAGCCAAGGATTCCAGTCAACTAATGAAAAACTGTTTTTT.

As for this clonotype: Its ends do not fully match the called genes, so a read error is possible. This rearrangement joins TRBV5-1 to TRBJ2-5; the match to TRBD1 covers 8 bases. The CDR3 extends over 17 amino acids. The germline gives CDR1 SGHRS, CDR2 YFSETQ. The DNA of the CDR3 is TGTGCCAGCAGCCGAAATTCCCTGACAGGGGTGGTCAATGAGCAGTACTTC. Amino acid sequence: CASSRNSLTGVVNEQYF.

This chain joins TRBV7-8 and TRBJ1-5; D unresolved. This CDR3 is built from 15 residues. Germline CDR1 SGHVS, CDR2 FQNEAQ. Trimming took off 2 bases at V and 7 bases at J, with 15 bases between the two ends. CDR3 DNA sequence: TGTGCCAGCAGCTTACTCCGGGAAGTAGGGCAGCCCCAGCATTTT. Residues: CASSLLREVGQPQHF. The variable domain in full, completed from reference TRBV7-8 and TRBJ1-5, reads GAGVSQSPRYKVAKRGQDVALRCDPISGHVSLFWYQQALGQGPEFLTYFQNEAQLDKSGLPSDRFFAERPEGSVSTLKIQRTQQEDSAVYLCASSLLREVGQPQHFGDGTRLSIL.

This chain joins TRBV6-5 and TRBJ1-4, with 7 bases that match TRBD1. J lost 7 bases, V lost 2 bases, and 13 bases had no gene match. Germline V gene sequence: CDR1 MNHEY, CDR2 SVGAGI. This CDR3 has 17 residues. The CDR3 spells CASSYLRGGERSEKLFF. DNA of the CDR3: TGTGCCAGCAGTTACCTGAGAGGGGGCGAAAGAAGTGAAAAACTGTTTTTT.

Comments on this clonotype: A read error may be the cause here, since a much bigger clone is one base away. DNA of the CDR3: TGCAGTGCTAGAGGGCGGGGGTGGACAGATACGCAGTATTTT. This sequence encodes CSARGRGWTDTQYF. The chain couples TRBV20-1 to TRBJ2-3; 7 positions agree with TRBD2. The CDR3 covers 14 residues. Germline values: CDR1 DFQATT, CDR2 SNEGSKA (reference sequence). V gave up 1 base and J gave up 3 bases; unmatched junction bases: 4.

V usage is TRBV20-1 and J usage is TRBJ2-5, with D perhaps TRBD2 (6 bases). The CDR3 loop spans 13 amino acids. V dropped 4 bases and J dropped 5 bases, with 14 bases sitting between them. Germline lookup yields CDR1 DFQATT and CDR2 SNEGSKA (reference sequence). The CDR3 DNA is TGCAGTGCTACTAGGGCGGGGTTTGAGACCCAGTACTTC. It codes for CSATRAGFETQYF.

This chain connects TRBV12-3 or TRBV12-4 to TRBJ1-5; 8 bases fit TRBD1. This CDR3 has 13 residues. V lost 5 bases, J lost 6 bases, and 3 bases stayed unmatched. CDR3: CASSTGTGQPQHF. DNA for the CDR3: TGTGCCAGCAGTACTGGGACAGGTCAGCCCCAGCATTTT.